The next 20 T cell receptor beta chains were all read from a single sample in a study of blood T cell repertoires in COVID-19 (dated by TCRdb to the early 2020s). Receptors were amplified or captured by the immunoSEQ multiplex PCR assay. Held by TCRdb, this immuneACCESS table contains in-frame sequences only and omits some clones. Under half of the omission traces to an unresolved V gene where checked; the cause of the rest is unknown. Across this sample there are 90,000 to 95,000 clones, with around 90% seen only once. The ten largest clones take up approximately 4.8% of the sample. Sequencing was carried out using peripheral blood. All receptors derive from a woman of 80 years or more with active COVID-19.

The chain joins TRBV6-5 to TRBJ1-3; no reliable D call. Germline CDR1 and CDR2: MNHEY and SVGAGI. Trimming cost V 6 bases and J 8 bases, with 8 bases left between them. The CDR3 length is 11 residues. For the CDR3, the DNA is TGTGCCAGCAGCTTCGGGGACACCATATATTTT. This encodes CASSFGDTIYF.

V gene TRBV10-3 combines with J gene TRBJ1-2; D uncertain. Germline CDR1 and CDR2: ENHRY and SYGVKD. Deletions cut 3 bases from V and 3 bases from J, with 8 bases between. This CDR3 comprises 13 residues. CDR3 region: CAISDPGYYGYTF. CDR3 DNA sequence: TGTGCCATCAGTGATCCGGGGTACTATGGCTACACCTTC.

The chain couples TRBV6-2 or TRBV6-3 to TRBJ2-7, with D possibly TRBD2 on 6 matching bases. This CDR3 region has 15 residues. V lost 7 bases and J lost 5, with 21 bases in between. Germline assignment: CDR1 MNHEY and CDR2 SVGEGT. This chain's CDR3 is CASTPWGGSVNEQYF. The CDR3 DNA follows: TGTGCCAGCACCCCCTGGGGAGGTTCGGTTAACGAGCAGTACTTC.

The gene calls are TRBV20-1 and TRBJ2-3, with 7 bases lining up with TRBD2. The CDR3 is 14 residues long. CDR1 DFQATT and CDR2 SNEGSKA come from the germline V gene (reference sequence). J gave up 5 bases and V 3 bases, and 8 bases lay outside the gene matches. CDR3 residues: CSASTGGAVDTQYF. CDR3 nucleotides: TGCAGTGCTAGTACGGGGGGTGCTGTAGATACGCAGTATTTT.

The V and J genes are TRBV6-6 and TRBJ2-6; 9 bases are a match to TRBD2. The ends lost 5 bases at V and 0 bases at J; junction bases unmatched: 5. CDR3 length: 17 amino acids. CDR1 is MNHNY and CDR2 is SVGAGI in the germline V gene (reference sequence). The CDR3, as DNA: TGTGCCAGCAGTCGGACTAGCGCAAGCTCTGGGGCCAACGTCCTGACTTTC. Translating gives CASSRTSASSGANVLTF.

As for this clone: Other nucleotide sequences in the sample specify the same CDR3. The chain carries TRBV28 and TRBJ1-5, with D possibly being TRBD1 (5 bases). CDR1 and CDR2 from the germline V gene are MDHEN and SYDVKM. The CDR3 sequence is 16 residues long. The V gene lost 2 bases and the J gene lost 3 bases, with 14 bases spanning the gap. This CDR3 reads CASSLRGGALNQPQHF. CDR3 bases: TGTGCCAGCAGTTTAAGGGGAGGGGCCCTCAATCAGCCCCAGCATTTT.

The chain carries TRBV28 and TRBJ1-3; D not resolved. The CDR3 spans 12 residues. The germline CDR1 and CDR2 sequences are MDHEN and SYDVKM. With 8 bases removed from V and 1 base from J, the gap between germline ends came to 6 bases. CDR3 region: CASGRSGNTIYF. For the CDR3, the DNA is TGTGCCAGCGGCAGATCTGGAAACACCATATATTTT.

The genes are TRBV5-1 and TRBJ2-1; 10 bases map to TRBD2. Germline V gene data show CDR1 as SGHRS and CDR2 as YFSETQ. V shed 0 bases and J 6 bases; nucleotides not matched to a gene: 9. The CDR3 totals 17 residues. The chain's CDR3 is CASSLVLAGHPGNEQFF. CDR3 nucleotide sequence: TGCGCCAGCAGCTTGGTACTAGCGGGACACCCGGGCAATGAGCAGTTCTTC.

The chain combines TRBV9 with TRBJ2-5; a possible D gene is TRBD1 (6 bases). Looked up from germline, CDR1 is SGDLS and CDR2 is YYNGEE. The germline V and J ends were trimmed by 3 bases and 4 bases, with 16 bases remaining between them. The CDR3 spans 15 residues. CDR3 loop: CASSAYEGQRETQYF. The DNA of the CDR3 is TGTGCCAGCAGCGCTTACGAAGGACAGAGAGAGACCCAGTACTTC.

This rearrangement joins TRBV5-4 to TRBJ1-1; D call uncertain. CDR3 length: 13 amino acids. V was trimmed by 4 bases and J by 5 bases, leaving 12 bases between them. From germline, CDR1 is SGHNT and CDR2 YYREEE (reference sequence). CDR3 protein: CASSRAGGTEAFF. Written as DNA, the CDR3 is TGTGCCAGCAGCAGAGCAGGAGGAACTGAAGCTTTCTTT.

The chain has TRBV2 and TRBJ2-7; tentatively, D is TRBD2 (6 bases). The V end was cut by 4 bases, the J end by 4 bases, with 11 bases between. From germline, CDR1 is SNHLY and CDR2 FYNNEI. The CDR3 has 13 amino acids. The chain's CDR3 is CASSVTGAYEQYF. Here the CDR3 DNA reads TGTGCCAGCAGTGTAACGGGAGCATACGAGCAGTACTTC.

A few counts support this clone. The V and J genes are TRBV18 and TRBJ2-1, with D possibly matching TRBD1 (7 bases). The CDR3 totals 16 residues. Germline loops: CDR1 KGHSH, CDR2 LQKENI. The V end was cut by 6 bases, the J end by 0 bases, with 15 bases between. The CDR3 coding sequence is TGTGCCAGCTCTCGTGGGGGGACAGTCTCCTACAATGAGCAGTTCTTC. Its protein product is CASSRGGTVSYNEQFF.

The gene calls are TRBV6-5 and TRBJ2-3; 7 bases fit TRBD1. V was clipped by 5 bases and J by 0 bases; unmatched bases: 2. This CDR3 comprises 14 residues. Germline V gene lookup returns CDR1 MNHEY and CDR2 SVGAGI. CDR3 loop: CASSRGRSTDTQYF. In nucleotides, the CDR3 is TGTGCCAGCAGTAGGGGGCGAAGCACAGATACGCAGTATTTT.

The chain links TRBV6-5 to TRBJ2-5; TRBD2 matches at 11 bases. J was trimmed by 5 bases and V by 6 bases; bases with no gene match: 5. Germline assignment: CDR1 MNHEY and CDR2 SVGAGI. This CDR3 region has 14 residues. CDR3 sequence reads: CASRLAGVGETQYF. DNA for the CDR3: TGTGCCAGCAGACTAGCGGGAGTGGGTGAGACCCAGTACTTC.

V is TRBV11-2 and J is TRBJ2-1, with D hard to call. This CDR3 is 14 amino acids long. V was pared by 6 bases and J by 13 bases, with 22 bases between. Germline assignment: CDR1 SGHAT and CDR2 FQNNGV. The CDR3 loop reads CASRPNARGVPQFF. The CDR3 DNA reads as TGTGCCAGCAGACCAAACGCCAGAGGAGTGCCACAGTTCTTC.

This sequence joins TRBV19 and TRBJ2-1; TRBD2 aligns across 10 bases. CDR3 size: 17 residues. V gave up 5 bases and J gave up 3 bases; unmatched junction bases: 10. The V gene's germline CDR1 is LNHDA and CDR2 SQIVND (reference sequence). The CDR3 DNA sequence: TGTGCCAGTAGTCCACGTCCTAGCGGGAGTTACTACAATGAGCAGTTCTTC. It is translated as CASSPRPSGSYYNEQFF. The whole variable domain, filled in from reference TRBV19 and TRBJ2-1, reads DGGITQSPKYLFRKEGQNVTLSCEQNLNHDAMYWYRQDPGQGLRLIYYSQIVNDFQKGDIAEGYSVSREKKESFPLTVTSAQKNPTAFYLCASSPRPSGSYYNEQFFGPGTRLTVL.

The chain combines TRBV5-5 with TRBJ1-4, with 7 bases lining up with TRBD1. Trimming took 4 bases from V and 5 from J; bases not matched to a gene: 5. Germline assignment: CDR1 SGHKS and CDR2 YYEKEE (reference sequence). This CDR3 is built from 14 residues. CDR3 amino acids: CASSRGTANEKLFF. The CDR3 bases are TGTGCCAGCAGCCGGGGGACAGCCAATGAAAAACTGTTTTTT.

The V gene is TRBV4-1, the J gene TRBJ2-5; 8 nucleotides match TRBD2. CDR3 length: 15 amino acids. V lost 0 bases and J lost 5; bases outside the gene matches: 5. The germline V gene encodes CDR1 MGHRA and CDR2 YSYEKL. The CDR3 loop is CASSQEVREAETQYF. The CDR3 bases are TGCGCCAGCAGCCAAGAGGTGCGGGAGGCGGAGACCCAGTACTTC.

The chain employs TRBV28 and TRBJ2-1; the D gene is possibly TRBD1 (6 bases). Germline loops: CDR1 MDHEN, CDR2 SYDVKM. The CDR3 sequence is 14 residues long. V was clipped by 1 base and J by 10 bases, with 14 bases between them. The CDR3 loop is CASSLSNRVGEQFF. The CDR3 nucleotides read TGTGCCAGCAGTTTATCGAACAGGGTCGGGGAGCAGTTCTTC.

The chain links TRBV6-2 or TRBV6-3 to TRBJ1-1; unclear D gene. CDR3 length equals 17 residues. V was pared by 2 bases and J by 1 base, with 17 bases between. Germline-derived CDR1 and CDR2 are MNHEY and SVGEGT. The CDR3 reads CASSYVLGGLRNTEAFF. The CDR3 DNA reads TGTGCCAGCAGTTACGTTTTAGGAGGACTCAGGAACACTGAAGCTTTCTTT.